These 7 T cell receptor beta chains were all obtained from the same sample, sequenced in a study of CD8 T cells in ankylosing spondylitis. TCRdb re-analysed the 5' RACE reads in MiXCR, keeping a single row per CDR3 protein. The sample includes about 150,000 distinct CDR3 sequences, 40% to 50% of them seen just once. What was sequenced was synovial fluid, either unsorted or a sorted T cell fraction (not recorded which). The receptors were sampled from a male donor with ankylosing spondylitis.

The chain employs TRBV3-1 and TRBJ1-5; D uncertain. Trimming took off 4 bases at V and 9 bases at J, with 10 bases between the two ends. The CDR3 is 12 amino acids. In germline, CDR1 is LGHDT, CDR2 YNNKEL (reference sequence). CDR3 sequence (DNA): TGTGCCAGCAGCCGGTACTTGGGGCCCCAGCATTTT. Protein: CASSRYLGPQHF.

The rearrangement links TRBV28 to TRBJ2-1, with D maybe TRBD2 (6 bases). V was clipped by 1 base and J by 6 bases, with 22 bases between them. The CDR3 covers 18 residues. The germline V gene encodes CDR1 MDHEN and CDR2 SYDVKM. This CDR3 is CASSLLVADAYRGNEQFF. CDR3 DNA: TGTGCCAGCAGTTTATTAGTAGCGGATGCCTATAGGGGCAATGAGCAGTTCTTC. The full variable domain, its missing parts supplied by reference TRBV28 and TRBJ2-1, is DVKVTQSSRYLVKRTGEKVFLECVQDMDHENMFWYRQDPGLGLRLIYFSYDVKMKEKGDIPEGYSVSREKKERFSLILESASTNQTSMYLCASSLLVADAYRGNEQFFGPGTRLTVL.

The V gene is TRBV2, the J gene TRBJ2-1; 8 bases agree with TRBD1. Germline V gives CDR1 SNHLY, CDR2 FYNNEI. V shed 3 bases and J 3 bases; nucleotides not matched to a gene: 1. The CDR3 sequence is 14 residues long. CDR3 loop: CASSDGTGYNEQFF. The CDR3 region has the DNA TGTGCCAGCAGTGACGGGACAGGCTACAATGAGCAGTTCTTC.

This clonotype was picked up a small number of times. The J gene is TRBJ2-5, the V gene TRBV9; TRBD1 matches 7 bases. With V trimmed by 4 bases and J by 1 base, 7 bases remained unmatched. Germline lookup yields CDR1 SGDLS and CDR2 YYNGEE. The CDR3 loop spans 15 amino acids. The CDR3 loop reads CASSNSRQGQETQYF. The CDR3 bases are TGTGCCAGCAGCAACTCTCGACAGGGCCAAGAGACCCAGTACTTC.

V is TRBV12-3 or TRBV12-4 and J is TRBJ2-1, with TRBD2 as a possible D gene (5 bases). Trimming pared 9 bases from V and 6 bases from J, leaving 18 bases between. This CDR3 has 14 residues. This chain's CDR3 is CARLRAELVNEQFF. CDR3 bases: TGTGCCAGACTCAGAGCGGAGCTAGTCAATGAGCAGTTCTTC.

This clonotype appeared many times. V usage is TRBV7-6 and J usage is TRBJ2-3; TRBD2 aligns across 9 bases. V was pared by 2 bases and J by 2 bases, with 5 bases of the junction left unmatched. The CDR3 totals 16 residues. Germline V gives CDR1 SGHVS, CDR2 FNYEAQ. The CDR3 DNA follows: TGTGCCAGCAGCTTATTCTCTAGCGGGAACACAGATACGCAGTATTTT. This codes for CASSLFSSGNTDTQYF. Full variable domain (missing parts from reference TRBV7-6 and TRBJ2-3): GAGVSQSPRYKVTKRGQDVALRCDPISGHVSLYWYRQALGQGPEFLTYFNYEAQQDKSGLPNDRFSAERPEGSISTLTIQRTEQRDSAMYRCASSLFSSGNTDTQYFGPGTRLTVL.

The rearrangement links TRBV28 to TRBJ2-5, with TRBD1 as a possible D gene (6 bases). V was trimmed by 1 base and J by 5 bases, leaving 8 bases between them. From germline, CDR1 is MDHEN and CDR2 SYDVKM. This CDR3 is 13 amino acids long. The CDR3 DNA is TGTGCCAGCAGTTTATTCAGGGGTGAGACCCAGTACTTC. Its translation: CASSLFRGETQYF.